This T cell receptor (beta chain) appears in the sequencing data of a study of T-cell reconstitution after alpha-beta-depleted transplantation in children. This clonotype is classed as medium-sized (0.01 to 0.1%). No antigen is known for it. Unique molecular identifiers were incorporated during preparation of the TCRbeta library. One entry per CDR3 protein, called by TCRdb with MiXCR from the PCR reads. The profile shows over 5,000 distinct CDR3 sequences, 15% to 20% of them singletons. This CDR3 contains 12 residues. The germline CDR1 and CDR2 sequences are DFQATT and SNEGSKA (reference sequence). Unmatched junction bases numbered 3, after V lost 6 bases and J lost 3 bases. Study results and limitations: At one year after transplant, newly produced T cells mostly accounted for T-cell counts and diversity.

This receptor was identified in a male patient under 18 who had a stem cell transplant for acute myeloid leukemia, so the T cells may come from the graft donor. The chain links TRBV20-1 to TRBJ2-5; the match to TRBD1 covers 8 bases. This specimen consisted of PBMCs, mostly from graft donor cells, obtained 60 days after TCRalphabeta/CD19-depleted stem cell transplant. This CDR3 reads CSARDRKETQYF. The CDR3 bases are TGCAGTGCGCGGGACAGGAAAGAGACCCAGTACTTC.